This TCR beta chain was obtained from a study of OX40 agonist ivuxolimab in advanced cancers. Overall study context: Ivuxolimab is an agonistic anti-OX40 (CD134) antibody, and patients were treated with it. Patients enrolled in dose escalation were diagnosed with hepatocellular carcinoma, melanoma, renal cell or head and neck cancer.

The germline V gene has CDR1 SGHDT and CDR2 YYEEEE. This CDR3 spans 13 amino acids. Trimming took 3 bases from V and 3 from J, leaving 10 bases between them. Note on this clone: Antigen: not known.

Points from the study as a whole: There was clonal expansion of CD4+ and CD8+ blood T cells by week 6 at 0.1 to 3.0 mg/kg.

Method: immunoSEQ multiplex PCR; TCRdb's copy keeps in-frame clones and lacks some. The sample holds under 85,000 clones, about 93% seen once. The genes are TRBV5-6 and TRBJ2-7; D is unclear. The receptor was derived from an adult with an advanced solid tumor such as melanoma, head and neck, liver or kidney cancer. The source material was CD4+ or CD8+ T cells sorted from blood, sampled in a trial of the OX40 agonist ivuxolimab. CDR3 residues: CASSSELGYEQYF. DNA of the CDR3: TGTGCCAGCAGCTCCGAACTTGGCTACGAGCAGTACTTC. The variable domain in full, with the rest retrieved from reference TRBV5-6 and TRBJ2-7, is DAGVTQSPTHLIKTRGQQVTLRCSPKSGHDTVSWYQQALGQGPQFIFQYYEEEERQRGNFPDRFSGHQFPNYSSELNVNALLLGDSALYLCASSSELGYEQYFGPGTRLTVT.